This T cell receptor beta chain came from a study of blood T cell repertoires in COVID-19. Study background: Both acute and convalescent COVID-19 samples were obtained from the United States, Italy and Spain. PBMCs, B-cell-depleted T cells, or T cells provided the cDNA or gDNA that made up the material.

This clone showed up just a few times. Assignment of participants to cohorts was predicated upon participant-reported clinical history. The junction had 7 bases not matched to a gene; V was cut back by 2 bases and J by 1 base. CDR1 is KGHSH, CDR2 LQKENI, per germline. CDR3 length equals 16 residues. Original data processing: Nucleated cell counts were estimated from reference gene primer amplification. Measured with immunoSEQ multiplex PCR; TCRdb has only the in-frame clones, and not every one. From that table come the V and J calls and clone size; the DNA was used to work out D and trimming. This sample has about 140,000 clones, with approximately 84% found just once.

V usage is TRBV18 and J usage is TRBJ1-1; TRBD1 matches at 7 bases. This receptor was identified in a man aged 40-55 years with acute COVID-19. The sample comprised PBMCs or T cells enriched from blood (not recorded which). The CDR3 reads CASSPGTDRQNTEAFF. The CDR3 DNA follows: TGTGCCAGCTCACCAGGGACAGATCGACAGAACACTGAAGCTTTCTTT.